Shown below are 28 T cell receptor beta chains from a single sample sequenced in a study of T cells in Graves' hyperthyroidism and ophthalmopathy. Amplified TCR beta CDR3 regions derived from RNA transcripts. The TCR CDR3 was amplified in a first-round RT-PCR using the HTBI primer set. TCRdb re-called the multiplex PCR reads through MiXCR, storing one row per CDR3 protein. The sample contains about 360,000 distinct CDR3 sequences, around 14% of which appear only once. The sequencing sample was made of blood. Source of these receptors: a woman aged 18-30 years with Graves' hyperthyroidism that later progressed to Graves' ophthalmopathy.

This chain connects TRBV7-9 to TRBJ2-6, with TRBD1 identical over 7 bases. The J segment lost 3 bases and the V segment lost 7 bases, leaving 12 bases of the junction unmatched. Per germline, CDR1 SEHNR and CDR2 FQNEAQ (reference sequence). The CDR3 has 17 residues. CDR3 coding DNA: TGTGCCAGCAACCCCCGACAGGGCCACAGTGGGGCCAACGTCCTGACTTTC. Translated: CASNPRQGHSGANVLTF.

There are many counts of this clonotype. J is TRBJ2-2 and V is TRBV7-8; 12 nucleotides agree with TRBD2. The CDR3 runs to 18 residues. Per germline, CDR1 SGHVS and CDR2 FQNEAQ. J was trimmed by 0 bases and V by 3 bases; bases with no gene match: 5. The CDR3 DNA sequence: TGTGCCAGCAGCTTGCCGGGACTAGCGGGTGCGAACACCGGGGAGCTGTTTTTT. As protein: CASSLPGLAGANTGELFF. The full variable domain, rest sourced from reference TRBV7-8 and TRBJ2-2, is GAGVSQSPRYKVAKRGQDVALRCDPISGHVSLFWYQQALGQGPEFLTYFQNEAQLDKSGLPSDRFFAERPEGSVSTLKIQRTQQEDSAVYLCASSLPGLAGANTGELFFGEGSRLTVL.

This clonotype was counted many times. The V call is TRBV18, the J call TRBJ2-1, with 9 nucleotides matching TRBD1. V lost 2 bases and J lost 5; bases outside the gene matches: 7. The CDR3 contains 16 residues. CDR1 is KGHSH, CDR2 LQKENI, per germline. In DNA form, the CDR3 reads TGTGCCAGCTCACCAACCAACAGGGGGCTTAACAATGAGCAGTTCTTC. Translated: CASSPTNRGLNNEQFF.

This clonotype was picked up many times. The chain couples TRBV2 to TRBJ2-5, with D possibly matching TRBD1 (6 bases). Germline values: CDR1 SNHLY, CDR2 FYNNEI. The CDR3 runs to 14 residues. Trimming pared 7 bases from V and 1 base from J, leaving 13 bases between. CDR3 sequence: CASNEDRTQETQYF. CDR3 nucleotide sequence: TGTGCCAGCAATGAGGACAGAACCCAAGAGACCCAGTACTTC.

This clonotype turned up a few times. The CDR3 DNA is TGTGCCAGCAGTTTCCGGCTAGCGGGAGTATCCAATGAGCAGTTCTTC. This encodes CASSFRLAGVSNEQFF. The genes are TRBV27 and TRBJ2-1, with TRBD2 matching 10 bases. This CDR3 is built from 16 residues. J lost 6 bases, V lost 3 bases, and 8 bases had no gene match. Germline CDR1 is MNHEY and CDR2 is SMNVEV (reference sequence).

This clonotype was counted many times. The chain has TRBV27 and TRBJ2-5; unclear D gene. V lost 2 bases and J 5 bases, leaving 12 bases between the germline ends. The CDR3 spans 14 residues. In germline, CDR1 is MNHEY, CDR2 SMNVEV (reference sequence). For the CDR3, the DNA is TGTGCCAGCAGTTTAGACCTAGACGGGGAGACCCAGTACTTC. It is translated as CASSLDLDGETQYF.

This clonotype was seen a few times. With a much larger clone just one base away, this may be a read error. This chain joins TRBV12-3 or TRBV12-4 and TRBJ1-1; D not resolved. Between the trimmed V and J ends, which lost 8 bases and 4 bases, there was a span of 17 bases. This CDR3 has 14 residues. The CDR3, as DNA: TGTGCCAGCGAGCGGCAGCCTTTGGGCACTGAAGCTTTCTTT. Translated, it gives CASERQPLGTEAFF.

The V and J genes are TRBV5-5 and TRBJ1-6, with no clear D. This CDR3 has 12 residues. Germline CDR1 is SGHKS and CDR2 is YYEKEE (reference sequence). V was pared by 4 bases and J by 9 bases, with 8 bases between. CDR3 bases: TGTGCCAGCAGCCGTGACTTTTCACCCCTCCACTTT. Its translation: CASSRDFSPLHF.

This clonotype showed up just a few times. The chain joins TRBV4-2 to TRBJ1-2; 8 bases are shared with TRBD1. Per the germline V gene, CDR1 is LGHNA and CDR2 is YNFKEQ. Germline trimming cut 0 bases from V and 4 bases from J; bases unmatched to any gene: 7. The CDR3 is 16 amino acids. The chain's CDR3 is CASSQDQGTGVYGYTF. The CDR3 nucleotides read TGTGCCAGCAGCCAAGATCAGGGGACAGGCGTCTATGGCTACACCTTC.

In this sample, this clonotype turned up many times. The CDR3 DNA reads as TGTGCCAGCAGCCAAGCATCGGCCGCCTACGAGCAGTACTTC. Residues: CASSQASAAYEQYF. The V call is TRBV3-1, the J call TRBJ2-7; D unresolved. CDR1 and CDR2 (germline): LGHDT, YNNKEL (reference sequence). Between the trimmed V and J ends, which lost 1 base and 2 bases, there was a span of 9 bases. The length of the CDR3 is 14 residues.

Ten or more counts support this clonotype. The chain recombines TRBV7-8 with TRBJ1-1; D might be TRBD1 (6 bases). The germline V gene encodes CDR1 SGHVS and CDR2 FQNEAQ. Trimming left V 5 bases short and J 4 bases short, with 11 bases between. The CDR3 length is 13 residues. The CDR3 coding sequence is TGTGCCAGCAGCGGATGGGGGGCCACTGAAGCTTTCTTT. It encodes CASSGWGATEAFF.

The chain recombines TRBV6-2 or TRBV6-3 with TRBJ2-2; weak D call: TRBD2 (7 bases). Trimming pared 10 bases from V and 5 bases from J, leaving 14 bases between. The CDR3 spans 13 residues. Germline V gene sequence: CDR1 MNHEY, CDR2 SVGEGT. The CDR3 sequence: CATRGGGTGELFF. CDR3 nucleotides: TGTGCCACGAGGGGGGGCGGGACCGGGGAGCTGTTTTTT.

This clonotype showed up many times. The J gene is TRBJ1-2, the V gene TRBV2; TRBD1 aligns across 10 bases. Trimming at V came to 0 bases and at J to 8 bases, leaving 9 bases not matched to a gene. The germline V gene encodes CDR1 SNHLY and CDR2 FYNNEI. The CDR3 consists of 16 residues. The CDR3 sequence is CASSEALRQGAGGYTF. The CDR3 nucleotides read TGTGCCAGCAGTGAAGCGCTTCGACAGGGGGCGGGGGGCTACACCTTC.

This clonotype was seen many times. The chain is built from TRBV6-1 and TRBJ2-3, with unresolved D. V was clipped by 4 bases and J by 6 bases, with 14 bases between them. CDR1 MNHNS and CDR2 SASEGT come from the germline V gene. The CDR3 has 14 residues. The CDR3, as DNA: TGTGCCAGCAGTGGTGGTTTAGCTGTGGATACGCAGTATTTT. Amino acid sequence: CASSGGLAVDTQYF.

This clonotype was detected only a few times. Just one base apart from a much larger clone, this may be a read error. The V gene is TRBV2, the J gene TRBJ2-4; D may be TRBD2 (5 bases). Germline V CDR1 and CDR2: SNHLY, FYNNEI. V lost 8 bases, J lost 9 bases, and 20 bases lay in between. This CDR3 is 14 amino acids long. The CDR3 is CASQTRNRGSIQYF. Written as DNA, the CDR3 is TGTGCCAGCCAGACTCGAAATCGGGGAAGCATTCAGTACTTC.

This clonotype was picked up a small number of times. This CDR3 is CASSSWTSYPYEQFF. Written as DNA, the CDR3 is TGTGCCAGCAGTTCTTGGACTAGCTACCCTTATGAGCAGTTCTTC. The chain is built from TRBV27 and TRBJ2-1, with 8 bases aligning to TRBD2. V trimming: 4 bases; J trimming: 8 bases; junction bases outside the gene matches: 10. The CDR3 has 15 amino acids. The germline gives CDR1 MNHEY, CDR2 SMNVEV (reference sequence).

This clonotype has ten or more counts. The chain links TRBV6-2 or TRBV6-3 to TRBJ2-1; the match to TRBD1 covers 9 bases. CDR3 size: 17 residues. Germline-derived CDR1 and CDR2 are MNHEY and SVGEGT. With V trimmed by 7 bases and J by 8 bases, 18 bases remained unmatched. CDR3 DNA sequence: TGTGCCAGCACCCAGGGACAGGGAGGTTATCATGCCCATGAGCAGTTCTTC. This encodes CASTQGQGGYHAHEQFF.

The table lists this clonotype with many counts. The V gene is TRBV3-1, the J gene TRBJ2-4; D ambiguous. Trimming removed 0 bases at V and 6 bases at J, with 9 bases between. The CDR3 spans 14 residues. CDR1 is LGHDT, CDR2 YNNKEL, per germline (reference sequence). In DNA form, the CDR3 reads TGTGCCAGCAGCCAAGATGGACGTGGAAACATTCAGTACTTC. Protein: CASSQDGRGNIQYF. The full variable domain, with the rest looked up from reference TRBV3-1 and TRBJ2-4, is DTAVSQTPKYLVTQMGNDKSIKCEQNLGHDTMYWYKQDSKKFLKIMFSYNNKELIINETVPNRFSPKSPDKAHLNLHINSLELGDSAVYFCASSQDGRGNIQYFGAGTRLSVL.

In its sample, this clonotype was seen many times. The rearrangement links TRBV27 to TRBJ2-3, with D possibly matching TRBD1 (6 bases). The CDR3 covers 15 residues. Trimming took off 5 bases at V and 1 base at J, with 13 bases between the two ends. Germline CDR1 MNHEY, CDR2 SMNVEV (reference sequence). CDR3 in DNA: TGTGCCAGCAGTGACGTGGGGGCGGGCACAGATACGCAGTATTTT. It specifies CASSDVGAGTDTQYF.

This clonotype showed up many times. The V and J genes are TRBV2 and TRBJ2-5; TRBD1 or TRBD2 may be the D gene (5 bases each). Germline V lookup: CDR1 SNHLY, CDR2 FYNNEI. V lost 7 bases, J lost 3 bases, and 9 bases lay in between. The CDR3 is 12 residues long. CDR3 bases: TGTGCCAGCAAGCTGGGGGAAGAGACCCAGTACTTC. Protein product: CASKLGEETQYF.

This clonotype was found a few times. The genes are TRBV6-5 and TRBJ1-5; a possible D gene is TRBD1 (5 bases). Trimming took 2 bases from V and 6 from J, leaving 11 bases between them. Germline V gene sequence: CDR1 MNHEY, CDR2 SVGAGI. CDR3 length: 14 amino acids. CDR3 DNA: TGTGCCAGCAGTTACACGGGGGAAGGTCAGCCCCAGCATTTT. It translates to CASSYTGEGQPQHF.

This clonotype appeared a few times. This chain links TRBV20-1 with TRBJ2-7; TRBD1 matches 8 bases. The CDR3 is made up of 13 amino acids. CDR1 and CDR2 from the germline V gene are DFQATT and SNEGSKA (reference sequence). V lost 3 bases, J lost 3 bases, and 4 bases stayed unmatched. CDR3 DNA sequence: TGCAGTGCTAGGGACAGGGACAACTACGAGCAGTACTTC. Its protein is CSARDRDNYEQYF.

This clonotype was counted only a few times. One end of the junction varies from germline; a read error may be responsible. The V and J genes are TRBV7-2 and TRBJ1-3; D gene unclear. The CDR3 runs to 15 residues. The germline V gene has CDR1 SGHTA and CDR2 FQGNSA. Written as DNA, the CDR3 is TGTGCCAGCAGCTGGGAAGCAGTCTCTGGAAACACCACATATTTT. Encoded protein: CASSWEAVSGNTTYF.

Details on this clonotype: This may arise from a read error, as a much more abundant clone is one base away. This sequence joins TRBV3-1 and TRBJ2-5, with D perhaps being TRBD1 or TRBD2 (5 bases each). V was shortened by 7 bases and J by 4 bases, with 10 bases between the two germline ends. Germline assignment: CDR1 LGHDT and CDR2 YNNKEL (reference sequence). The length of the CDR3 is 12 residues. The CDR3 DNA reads TGTGCCAGCACCTGGGACGGAGAGACCCAGTACTTC. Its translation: CASTWDGETQYF.

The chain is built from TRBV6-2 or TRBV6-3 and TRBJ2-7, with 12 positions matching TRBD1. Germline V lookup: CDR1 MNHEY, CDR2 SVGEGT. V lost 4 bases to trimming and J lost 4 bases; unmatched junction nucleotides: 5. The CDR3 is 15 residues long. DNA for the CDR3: TGTGCCAGCAGTTGCGGGACAGGGGGCCTTTACGAGCAGTACTTC. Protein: CASSCGTGGLYEQYF.

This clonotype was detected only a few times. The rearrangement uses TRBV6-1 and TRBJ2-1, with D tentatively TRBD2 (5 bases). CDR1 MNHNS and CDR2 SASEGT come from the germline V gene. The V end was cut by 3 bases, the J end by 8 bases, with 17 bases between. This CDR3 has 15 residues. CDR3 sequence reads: CASSDTLTSRDEQFF. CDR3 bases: TGTGCCAGCAGTGATACCCTTACTAGTCGGGATGAGCAGTTCTTC.

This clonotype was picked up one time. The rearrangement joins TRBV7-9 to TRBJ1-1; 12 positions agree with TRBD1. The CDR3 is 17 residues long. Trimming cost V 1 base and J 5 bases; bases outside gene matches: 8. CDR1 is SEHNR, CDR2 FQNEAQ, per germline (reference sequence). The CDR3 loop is CASSLVGTGGAGTEAFF. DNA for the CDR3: TGTGCCAGCAGCTTAGTGGGGACAGGGGGCGCGGGAACTGAAGCTTTCTTT.

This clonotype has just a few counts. CDR3 loop: CMVRGYEQYF. In DNA, the CDR3 is TGCATGGTCCGGGGTTACGAGCAGTACTTC. The chain employs TRBV20-1 and TRBJ2-7, with a tentative D call TRBD2 (5 bases). Germline V CDR1 and CDR2: DFQATT, SNEGSKA (reference sequence). CDR3 length: 10 amino acids.